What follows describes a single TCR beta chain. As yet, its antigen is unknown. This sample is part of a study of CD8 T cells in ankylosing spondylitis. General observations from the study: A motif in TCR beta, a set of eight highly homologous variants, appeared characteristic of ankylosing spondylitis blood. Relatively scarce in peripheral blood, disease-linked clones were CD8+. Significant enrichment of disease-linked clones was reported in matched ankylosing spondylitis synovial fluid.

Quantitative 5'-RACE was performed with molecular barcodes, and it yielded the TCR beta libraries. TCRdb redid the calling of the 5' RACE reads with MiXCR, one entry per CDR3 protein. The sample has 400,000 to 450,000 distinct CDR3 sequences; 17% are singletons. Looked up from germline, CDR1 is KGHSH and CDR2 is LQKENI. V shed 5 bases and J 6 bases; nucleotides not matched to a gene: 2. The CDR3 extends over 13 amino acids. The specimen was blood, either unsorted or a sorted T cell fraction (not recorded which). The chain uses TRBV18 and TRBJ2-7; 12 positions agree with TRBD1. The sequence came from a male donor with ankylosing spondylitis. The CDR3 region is CASSSGQGAEQYF. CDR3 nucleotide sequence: TGTGCCAGCTCATCGGGACAGGGGGCCGAGCAGTACTTC.